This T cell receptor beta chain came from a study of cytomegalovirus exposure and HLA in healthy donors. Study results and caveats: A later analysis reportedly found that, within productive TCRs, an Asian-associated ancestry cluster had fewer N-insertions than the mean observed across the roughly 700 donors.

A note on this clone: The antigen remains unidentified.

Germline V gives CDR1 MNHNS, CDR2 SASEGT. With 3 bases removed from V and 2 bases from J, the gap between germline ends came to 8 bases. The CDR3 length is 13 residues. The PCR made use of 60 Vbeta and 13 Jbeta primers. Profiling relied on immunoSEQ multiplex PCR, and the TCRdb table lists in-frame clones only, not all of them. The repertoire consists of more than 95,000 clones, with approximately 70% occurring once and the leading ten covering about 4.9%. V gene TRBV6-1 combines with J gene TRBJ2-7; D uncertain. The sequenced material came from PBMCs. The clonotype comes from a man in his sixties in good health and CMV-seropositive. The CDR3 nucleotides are TGTGCCAGCAGTGATTGGGCCGCCTACGAGCAGTACTTC. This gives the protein CASSDWAAYEQYF.